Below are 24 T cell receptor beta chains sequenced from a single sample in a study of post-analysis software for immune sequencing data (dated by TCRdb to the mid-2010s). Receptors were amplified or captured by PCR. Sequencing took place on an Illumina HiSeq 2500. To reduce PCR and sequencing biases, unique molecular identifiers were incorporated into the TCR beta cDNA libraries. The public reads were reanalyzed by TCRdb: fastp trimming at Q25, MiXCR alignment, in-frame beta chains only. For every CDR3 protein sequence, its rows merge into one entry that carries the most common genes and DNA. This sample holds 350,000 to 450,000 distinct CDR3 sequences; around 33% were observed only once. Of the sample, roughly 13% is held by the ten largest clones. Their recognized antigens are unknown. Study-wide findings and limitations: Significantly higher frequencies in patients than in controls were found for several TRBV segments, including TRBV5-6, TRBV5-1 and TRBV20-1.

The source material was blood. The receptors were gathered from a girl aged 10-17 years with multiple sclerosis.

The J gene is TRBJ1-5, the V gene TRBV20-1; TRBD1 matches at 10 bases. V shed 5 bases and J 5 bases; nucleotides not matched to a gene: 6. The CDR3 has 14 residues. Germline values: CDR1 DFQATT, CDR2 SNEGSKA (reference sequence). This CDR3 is CSAGTGATYQPQHF. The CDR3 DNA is TGCAGTGCTGGGACAGGGGCGACGTATCAGCCCCAGCATTTT.

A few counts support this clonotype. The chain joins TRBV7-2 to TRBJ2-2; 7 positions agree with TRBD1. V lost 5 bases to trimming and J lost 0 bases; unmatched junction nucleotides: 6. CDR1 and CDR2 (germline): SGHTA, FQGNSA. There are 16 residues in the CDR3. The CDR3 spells CASSTWDRTNTGELFF. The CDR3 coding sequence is TGTGCCAGCAGCACCTGGGACAGAACGAACACCGGGGAGCTGTTTTTT.

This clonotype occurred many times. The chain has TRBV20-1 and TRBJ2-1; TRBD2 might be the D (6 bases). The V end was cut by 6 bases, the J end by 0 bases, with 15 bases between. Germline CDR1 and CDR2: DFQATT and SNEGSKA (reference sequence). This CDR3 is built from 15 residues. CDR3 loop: CSASEGGSSYNEQFF. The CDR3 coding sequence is TGCAGTGCCTCGGAGGGCGGTAGCTCCTACAATGAGCAGTTCTTC.

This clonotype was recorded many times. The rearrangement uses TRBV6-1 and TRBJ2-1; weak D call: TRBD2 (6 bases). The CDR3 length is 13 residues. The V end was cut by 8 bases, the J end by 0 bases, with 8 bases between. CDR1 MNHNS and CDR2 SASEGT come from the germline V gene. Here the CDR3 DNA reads TGTGCCAGCCGGGGGACCTCCTACAATGAGCAGTTCTTC. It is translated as CASRGTSYNEQFF.

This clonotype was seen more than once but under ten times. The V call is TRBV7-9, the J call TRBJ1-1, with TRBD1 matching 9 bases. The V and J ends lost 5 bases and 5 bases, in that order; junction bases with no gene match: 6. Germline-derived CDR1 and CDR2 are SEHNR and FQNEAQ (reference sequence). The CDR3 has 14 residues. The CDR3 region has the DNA TGTGCCAGCAGCAGGGACAGGGATTCGACTGAAGCTTTCTTT. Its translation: CASSRDRDSTEAFF.

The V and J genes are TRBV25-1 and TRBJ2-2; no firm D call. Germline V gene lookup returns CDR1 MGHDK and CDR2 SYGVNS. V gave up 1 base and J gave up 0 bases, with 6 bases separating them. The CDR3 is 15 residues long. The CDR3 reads CASSEWGSNTGELFF. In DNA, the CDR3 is TGTGCCAGCAGTGAATGGGGTTCGAACACCGGGGAGCTGTTTTTT.

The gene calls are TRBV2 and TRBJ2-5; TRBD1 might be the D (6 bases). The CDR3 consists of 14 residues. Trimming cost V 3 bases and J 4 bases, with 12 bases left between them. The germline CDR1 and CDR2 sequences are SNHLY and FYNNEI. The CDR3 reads CASSDQGLRETQYF. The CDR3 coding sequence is TGTGCCAGCAGTGACCAGGGGTTGCGAGAGACCCAGTACTTC.

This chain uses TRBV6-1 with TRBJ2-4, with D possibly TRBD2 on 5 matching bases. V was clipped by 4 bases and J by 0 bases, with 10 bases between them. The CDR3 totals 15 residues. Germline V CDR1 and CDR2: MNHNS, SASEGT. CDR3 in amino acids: CASSGEILAKNIQYF. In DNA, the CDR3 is TGTGCCAGCAGTGGGGAGATACTAGCCAAAAACATTCAGTACTTC.

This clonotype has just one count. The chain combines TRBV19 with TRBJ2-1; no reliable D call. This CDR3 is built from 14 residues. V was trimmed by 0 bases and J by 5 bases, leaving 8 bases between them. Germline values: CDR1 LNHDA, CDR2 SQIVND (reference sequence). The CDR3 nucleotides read TGTGCCAGTAGTATAGATCGTCGGCACAATGAGCAGTTCTTC. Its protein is CASSIDRRHNEQFF.

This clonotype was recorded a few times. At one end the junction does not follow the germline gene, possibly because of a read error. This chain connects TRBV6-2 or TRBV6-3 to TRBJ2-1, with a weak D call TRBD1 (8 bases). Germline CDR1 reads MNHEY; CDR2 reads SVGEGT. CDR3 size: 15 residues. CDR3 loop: CTSRGRDRPYNEQFF. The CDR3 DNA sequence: TGTACCAGCAGGGGGAGGGACAGGCCGTACAATGAGCAGTTCTTC.

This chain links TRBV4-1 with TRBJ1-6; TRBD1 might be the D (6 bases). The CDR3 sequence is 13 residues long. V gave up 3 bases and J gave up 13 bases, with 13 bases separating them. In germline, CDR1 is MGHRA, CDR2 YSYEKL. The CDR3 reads CASSHPTGGPLHF. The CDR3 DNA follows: TGCGCCAGCAGCCATCCGACAGGCGGGCCCCTCCACTTT.

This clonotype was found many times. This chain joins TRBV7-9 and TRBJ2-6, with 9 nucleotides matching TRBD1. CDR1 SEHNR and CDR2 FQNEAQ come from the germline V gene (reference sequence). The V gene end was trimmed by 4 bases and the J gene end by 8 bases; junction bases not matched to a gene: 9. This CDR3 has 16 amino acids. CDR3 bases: TGTGCCAGCAGCTCCTCCGGGACAGGGATGACCAACGTCCTGACTTTC. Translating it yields CASSSSGTGMTNVLTF.

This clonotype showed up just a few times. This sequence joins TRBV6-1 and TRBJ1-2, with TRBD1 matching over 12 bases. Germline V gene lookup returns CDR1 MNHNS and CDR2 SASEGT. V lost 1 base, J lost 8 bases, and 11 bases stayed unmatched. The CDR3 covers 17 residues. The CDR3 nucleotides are TGTGCCAGCAGTGAAGGGGGATCCGGGACAGGGGGCTGGGGCTACACCTTC. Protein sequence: CASSEGGSGTGGWGYTF.

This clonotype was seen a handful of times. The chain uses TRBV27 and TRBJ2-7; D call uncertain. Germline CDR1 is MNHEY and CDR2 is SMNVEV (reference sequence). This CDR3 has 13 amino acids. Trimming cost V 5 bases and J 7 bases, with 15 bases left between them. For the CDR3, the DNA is TGTGCCAGCAGTCCCACCAACCTGGCAGAGCAGTACTTC. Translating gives CASSPTNLAEQYF.

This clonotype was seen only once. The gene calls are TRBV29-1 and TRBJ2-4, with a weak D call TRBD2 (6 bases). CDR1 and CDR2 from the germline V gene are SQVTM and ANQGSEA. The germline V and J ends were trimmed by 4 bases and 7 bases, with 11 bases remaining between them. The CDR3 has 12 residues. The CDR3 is CSVGREKNIQYF. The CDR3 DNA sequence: TGCAGCGTTGGTCGGGAGAAGAACATTCAGTACTTC.

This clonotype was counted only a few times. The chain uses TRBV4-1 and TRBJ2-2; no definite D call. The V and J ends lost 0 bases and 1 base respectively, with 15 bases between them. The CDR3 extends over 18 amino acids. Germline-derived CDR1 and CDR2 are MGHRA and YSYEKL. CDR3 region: CASSQDGVSLMNTGELFF. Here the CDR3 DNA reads TGCGCCAGCAGCCAAGATGGGGTCTCCCTGATGAACACCGGGGAGCTGTTTTTT.

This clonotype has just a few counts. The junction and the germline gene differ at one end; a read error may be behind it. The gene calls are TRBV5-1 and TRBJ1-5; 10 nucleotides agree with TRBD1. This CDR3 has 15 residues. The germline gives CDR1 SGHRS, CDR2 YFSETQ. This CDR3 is CASSLGTGVNQPQHF. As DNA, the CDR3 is TGTGCCAGCAGCTTAGGGACAGGGGTCAATCAGCCCCAGCATTTT.

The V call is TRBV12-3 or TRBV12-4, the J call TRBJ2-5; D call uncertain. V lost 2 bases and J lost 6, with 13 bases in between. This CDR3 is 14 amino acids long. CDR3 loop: CASSLRETEQTQYF. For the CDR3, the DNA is TGTGCCAGCAGTTTAAGGGAAACGGAGCAGACCCAGTACTTC.

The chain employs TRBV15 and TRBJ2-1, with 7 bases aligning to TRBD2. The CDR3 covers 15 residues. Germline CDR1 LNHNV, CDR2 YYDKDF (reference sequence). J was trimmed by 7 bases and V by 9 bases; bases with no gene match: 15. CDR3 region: CATQNWGGAGNEQFF. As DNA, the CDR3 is TGTGCCACACAGAATTGGGGGGGTGCAGGAAATGAGCAGTTCTTC.

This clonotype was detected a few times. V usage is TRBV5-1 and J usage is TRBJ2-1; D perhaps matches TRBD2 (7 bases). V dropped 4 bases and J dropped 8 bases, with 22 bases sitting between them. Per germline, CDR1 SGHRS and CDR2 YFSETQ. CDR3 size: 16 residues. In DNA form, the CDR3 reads TGCGCCAGCAGCACCTACAGGGAGGGACCGGGCGATGAGCAGTTCTTC. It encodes CASSTYREGPGDEQFF.

This CDR3 reads CASSLGRGRGYGYTF. The CDR3 region has the DNA TGTGCCAGCAGTTTAGGCAGGGGGCGCGGCTATGGCTACACCTTC. This chain links TRBV12-3 or TRBV12-4 with TRBJ1-2; 8 bases agree with TRBD1. The CDR3 has 15 residues. With 1 base clipped from V and 4 bases from J, the junction kept 5 bases outside the gene matches.

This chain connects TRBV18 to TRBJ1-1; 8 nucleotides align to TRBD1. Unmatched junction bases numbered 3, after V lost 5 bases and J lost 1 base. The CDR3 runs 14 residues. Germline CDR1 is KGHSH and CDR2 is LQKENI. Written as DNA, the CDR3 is TGTGCCAGCTCAGCCGGGACAGGGAACACTGAAGCTTTCTTT. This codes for CASSAGTGNTEAFF.

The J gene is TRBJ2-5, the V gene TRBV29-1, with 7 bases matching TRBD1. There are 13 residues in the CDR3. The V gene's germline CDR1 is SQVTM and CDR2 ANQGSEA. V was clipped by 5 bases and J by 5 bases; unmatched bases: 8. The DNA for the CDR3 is TGCAGCGTTACAGACAGGGATGGGGAGACCCAGTACTTC. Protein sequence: CSVTDRDGETQYF.

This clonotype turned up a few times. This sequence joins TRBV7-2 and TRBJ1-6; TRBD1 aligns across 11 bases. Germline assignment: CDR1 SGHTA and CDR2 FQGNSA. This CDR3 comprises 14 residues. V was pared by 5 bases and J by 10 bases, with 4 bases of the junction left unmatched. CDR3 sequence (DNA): TGTGCCAGCAGCCCCGGGACAGGGGGGTCACCCCTCCACTTT. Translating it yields CASSPGTGGSPLHF. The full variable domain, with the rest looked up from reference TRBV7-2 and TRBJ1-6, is GAGVSQSPSNKVTEKGKDVELRCDPISGHTALYWYRQSLGQGLEFLIYFQGNSAPDKSGLPSDRFSAERTGGSVSTLTIQRTQQEDSAVYLCASSPGTGGSPLHFGNGTRLTVT.